What follows is one T cell receptor (beta chain) and its context. Using immunoSEQ multiplex PCR, the repertoire was profiled, and TCRdb retains in-frame clones only, with some absent. The table shows about 200,000 clones, with about 83% occurring only once. The data derive from a study of blood T cell repertoires in COVID-19. The V gene's germline CDR1 is MNHEY and CDR2 SMNVEV (reference sequence). J lost 4 bases, V lost 4 bases, and 0 bases had no gene match. The CDR3 spans 13 residues. Sequencing was carried out using peripheral blood. The chain joins TRBV27 to TRBJ1-1; 10 bases match TRBD1. The sequence was collected from a man in his 60s who had recovered from COVID-19. CDR3: CASSWTGGTEAFF. DNA for the CDR3: TGTGCCAGCAGTTGGACAGGGGGCACTGAAGCTTTCTTT.